These 5 T cell receptor beta chains share one sample of origin, sequenced in a study of blood T cell repertoires in COVID-19. Libraries were prepared by immunoSEQ multiplex PCR; TCRdb keeps only in-frame clonotypes and omits some of them. The sample yields approximately 38,000 clones, over 75% seen once. Sequenced input: peripheral blood. All receptors derive from a man in his thirties or forties with active or convalescent COVID-19.

J is TRBJ2-7 and V is TRBV5-1; 7 bases are a match to TRBD1. With 5 bases clipped from V and 1 base from J, the junction kept 6 bases outside the gene matches. CDR1 is SGHRS, CDR2 YFSETQ, per germline. The CDR3 has 14 amino acids. The CDR3 region is CASRPIQGSYEQYF. DNA of the CDR3: TGCGCCAGCAGGCCGATACAGGGGTCCTACGAGCAGTACTTC.

The chain carries TRBV4-1 and TRBJ1-2; a weak D match, TRBD1 (6 bases). Per the germline V gene, CDR1 is MGHRA and CDR2 is YSYEKL. The ends were cut back, 3 bases at V and 4 bases at J, with 15 bases in the middle. CDR3 length: 15 amino acids. DNA for the CDR3: TGCGCCAGCAGCCACGAAACCCAGGGGCGCTATGGCTACACCTTC. Translated: CASSHETQGRYGYTF.

J is TRBJ2-1 and V is TRBV29-1; TRBD1 is a possible D gene (7 bases). Germline V gene sequence: CDR1 SQVTM, CDR2 ANQGSEA. The CDR3 contains 14 residues. The V end lost 7 bases, the J end lost 0 bases, and 13 bases lay between the germline ends. Here the CDR3 DNA reads TGCAGCGGGGAGGACAGGAGCTCCTACAATGAGCAGTTCTTC. Translating it yields CSGEDRSSYNEQFF.

The chain is built from TRBV14 and TRBJ1-2; 8 bases map to TRBD1. This CDR3 comprises 14 residues. Looked up from germline, CDR1 is SGHDN and CDR2 is FVKESK. The trim removed 2 bases at V and 6 bases at J, leaving 5 bases unmatched. The CDR3 nucleotides read TGTGCCAGCAGCCAAAGTGGGACAGGCCATGGCTACACCTTC. As protein: CASSQSGTGHGYTF.

This clone appeared a single time. In nucleotides, the CDR3 is TGTGCCAGCAGCGTAGACCCGGGACAGGGGGTCAATGAGCAGTTCTTC. Encoded protein: CASSVDPGQGVNEQFF. The chain links TRBV9 to TRBJ2-1; TRBD1 agrees at 11 bases. CDR1 and CDR2 from the germline V gene are SGDLS and YYNGEE. Losses at the gene ends were 0 bases for V and 6 bases for J; bases not matched to a gene: 5. The CDR3 has 16 amino acids. Variable domain in full (rest from reference TRBV9 and TRBJ2-1): DSGVTQTPKHLITATGQRVTLRCSPRSGDLSVYWYQQSLDQGLQFLIQYYNGEERAKGNILERFSAQQFPDLHSELNLSSLELGDSALYFCASSVDPGQGVNEQFFGPGTRLTVL.